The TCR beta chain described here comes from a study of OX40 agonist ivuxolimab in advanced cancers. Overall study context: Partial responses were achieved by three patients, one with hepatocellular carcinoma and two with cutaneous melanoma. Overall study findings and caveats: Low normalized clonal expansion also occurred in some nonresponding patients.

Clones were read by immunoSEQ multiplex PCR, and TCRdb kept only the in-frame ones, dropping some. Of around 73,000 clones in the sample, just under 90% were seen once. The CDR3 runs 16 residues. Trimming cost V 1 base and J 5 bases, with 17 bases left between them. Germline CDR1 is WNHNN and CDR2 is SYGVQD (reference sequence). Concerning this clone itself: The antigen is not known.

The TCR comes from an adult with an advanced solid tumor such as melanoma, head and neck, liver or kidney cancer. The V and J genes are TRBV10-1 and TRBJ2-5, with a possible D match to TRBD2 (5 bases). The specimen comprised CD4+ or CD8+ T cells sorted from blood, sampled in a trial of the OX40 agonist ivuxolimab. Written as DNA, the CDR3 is TGCGCCAGCAGTGAGTGGGCCATAGGGAGACGGGAGACCCAGTACTTC. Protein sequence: CASSEWAIGRRETQYF.